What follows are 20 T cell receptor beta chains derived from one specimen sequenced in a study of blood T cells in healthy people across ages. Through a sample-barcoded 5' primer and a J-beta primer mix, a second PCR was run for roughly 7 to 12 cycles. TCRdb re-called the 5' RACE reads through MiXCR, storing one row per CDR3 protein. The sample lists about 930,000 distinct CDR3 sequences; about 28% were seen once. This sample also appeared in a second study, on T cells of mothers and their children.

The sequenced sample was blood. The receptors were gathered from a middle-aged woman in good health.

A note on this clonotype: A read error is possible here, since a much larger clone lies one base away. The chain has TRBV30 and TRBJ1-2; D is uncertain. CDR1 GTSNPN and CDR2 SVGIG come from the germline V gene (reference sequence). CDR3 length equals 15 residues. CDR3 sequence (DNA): TGTGCCCGGAGTTCCCTCGCCACGGGAGGCTATGGCTACACCTTC. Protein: CARSSLATGGYGYTF. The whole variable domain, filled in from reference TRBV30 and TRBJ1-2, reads SQTIHQWPATLVQPVGSPLSLECTVEGTSNPNLYWYRQAAGRGLQLLFYSVGIGQISSEVPQNLSASRPQDRQFILSSKKLLLSDSGFYLCARSSLATGGYGYTFGSGTRLTVV.

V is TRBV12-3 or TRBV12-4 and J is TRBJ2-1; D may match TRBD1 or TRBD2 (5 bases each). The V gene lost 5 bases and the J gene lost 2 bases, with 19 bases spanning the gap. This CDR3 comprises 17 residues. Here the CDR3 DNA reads TGTGCCAGCAGTGAATCCCGGGGCCCTAGCCCCTACAATGAGCAGTTCTTC. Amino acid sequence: CASSESRGPSPYNEQFF.

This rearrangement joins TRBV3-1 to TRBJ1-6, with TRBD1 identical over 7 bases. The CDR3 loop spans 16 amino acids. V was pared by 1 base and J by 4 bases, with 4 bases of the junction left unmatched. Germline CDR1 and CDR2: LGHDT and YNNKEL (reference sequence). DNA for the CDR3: TGTGCCAGCAGCCAAGGATGGGGACAGTATAATTCACCCCTCCACTTT. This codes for CASSQGWGQYNSPLHF.

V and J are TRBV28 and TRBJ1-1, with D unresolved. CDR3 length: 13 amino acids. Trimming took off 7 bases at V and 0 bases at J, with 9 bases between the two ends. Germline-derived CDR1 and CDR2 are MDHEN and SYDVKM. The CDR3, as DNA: TGTGCCAGCATGAGGGCTTTGAACACTGAAGCTTTCTTT. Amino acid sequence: CASMRALNTEAFF.

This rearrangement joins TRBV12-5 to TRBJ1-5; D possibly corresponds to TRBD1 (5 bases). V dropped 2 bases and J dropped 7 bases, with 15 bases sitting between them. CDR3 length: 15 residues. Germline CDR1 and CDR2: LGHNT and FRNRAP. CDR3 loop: CASGLPVPGMQPQHF. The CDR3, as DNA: TGTGCTAGTGGTTTGCCGGTGCCAGGGATGCAGCCCCAGCATTTT.

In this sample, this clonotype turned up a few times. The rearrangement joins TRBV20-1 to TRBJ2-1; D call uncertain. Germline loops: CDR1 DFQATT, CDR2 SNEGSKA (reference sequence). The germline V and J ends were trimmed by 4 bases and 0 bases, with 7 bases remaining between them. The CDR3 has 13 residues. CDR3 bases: TGCAGTGCTAAGCTCCCCTCCTACAATGAGCAGTTCTTC. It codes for CSAKLPSYNEQFF.

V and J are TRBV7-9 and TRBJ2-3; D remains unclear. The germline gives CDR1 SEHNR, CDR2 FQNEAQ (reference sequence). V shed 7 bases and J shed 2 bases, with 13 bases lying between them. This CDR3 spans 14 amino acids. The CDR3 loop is CASINLDLTDTQYF. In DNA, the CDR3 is TGTGCCAGCATCAACTTGGACCTCACAGATACGCAGTATTTT.

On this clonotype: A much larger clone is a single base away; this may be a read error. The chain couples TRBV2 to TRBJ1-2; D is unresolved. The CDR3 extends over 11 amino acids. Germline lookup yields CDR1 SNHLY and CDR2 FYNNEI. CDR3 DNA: TGTGCCGGCAGCTATTACTATGGCTACACCTTC. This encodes CAGSYYYGYTF. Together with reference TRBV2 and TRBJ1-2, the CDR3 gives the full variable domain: EPEVTQTPSHQVTQMGQEVILRCVPISNHLYFYWYRQILGQKVEFLVSFYNNEISEKSEIFDDQFSVERPDGSNFTLKIRSTKLEDSAMYFCAGSYYYGYTFGSGTRLTVV.

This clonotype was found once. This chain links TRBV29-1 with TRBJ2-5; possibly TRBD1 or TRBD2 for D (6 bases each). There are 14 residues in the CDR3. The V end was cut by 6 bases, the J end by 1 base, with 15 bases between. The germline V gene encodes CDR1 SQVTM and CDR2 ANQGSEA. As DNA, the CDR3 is TGCAGCGTCGGGGCCGGGGGCTTCCAAGAGACCCAGTACTTC. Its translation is CSVGAGGFQETQYF.

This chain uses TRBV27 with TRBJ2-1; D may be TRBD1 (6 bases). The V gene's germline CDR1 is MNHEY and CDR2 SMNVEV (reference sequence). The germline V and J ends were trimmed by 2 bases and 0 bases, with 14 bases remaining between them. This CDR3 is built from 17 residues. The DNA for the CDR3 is TGTGCCAGCAGTTTACCGACAGGCCCTAGCTCCTACAATGAGCAGTTCTTC. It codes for CASSLPTGPSSYNEQFF.

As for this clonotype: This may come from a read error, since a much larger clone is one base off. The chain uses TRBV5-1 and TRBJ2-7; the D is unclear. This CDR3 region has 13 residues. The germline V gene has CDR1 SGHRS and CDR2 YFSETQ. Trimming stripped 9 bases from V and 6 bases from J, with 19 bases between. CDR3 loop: CANNDGSAAEQYF. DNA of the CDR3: TGCGCCAACAATGATGGGTCGGCGGCCGAGCAGTACTTC.

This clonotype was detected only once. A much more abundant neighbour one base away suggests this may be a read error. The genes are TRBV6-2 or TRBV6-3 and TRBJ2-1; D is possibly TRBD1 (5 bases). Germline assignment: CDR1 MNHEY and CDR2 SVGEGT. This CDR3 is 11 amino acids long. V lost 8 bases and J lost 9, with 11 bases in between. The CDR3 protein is CASAGCAEQFF. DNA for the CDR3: TGTGCCAGCGCAGGGTGTGCTGAGCAGTTCTTC.

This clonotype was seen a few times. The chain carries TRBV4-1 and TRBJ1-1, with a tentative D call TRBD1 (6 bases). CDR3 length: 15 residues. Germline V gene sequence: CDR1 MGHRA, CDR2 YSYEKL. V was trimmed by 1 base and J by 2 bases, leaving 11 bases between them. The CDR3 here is CASSQGRTDNTEAFF. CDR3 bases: TGCGCCAGCAGCCAAGGAAGGACAGATAACACTGAAGCTTTCTTT.

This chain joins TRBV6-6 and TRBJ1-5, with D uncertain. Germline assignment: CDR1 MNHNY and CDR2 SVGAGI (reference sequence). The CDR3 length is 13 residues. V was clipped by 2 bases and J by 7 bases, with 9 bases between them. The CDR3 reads CASSYESWQPQHF. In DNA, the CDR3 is TGTGCCAGCAGTTACGAGAGTTGGCAGCCCCAGCATTTT.

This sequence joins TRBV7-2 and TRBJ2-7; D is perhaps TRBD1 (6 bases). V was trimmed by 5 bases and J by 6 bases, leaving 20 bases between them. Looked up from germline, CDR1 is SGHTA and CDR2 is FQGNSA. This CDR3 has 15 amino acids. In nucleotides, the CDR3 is TGTGCCAGCAGCCGAATACAGGGATCAGTCTCCGAGCAGTACTTC. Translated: CASSRIQGSVSEQYF.

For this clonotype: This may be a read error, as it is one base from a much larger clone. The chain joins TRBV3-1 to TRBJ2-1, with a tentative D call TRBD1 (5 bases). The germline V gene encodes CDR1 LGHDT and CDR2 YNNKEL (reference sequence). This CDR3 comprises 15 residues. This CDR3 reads CVSSQGAISYNEQFF. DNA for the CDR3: TGTGTCAGCAGCCAAGGGGCGATCTCCTACAATGAGCAGTTCTTC.

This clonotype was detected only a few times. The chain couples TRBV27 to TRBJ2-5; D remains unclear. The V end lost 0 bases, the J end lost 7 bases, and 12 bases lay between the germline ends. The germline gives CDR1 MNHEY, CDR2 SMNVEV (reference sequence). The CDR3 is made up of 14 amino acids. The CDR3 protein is CASSLSSGLGTQYF. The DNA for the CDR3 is TGTGCCAGCAGTTTATCGTCCGGGCTAGGGACCCAGTACTTC.

CDR3 bases: TGTGCCAGCAGTTCCCCCTTTACCCAAGAGACCCAGTACTTC. Its translation is CASSSPFTQETQYF. The gene calls are TRBV12-3 or TRBV12-4 and TRBJ2-5, with unresolved D. Between the trimmed V and J ends, which lost 4 bases and 1 base, there was a span of 10 bases. The CDR3 runs 14 residues.

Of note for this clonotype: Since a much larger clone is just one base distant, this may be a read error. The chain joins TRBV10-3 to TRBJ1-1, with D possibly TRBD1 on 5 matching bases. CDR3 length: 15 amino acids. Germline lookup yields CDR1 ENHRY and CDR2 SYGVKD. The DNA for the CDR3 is TGTGCCATCAGCCTGGGACGCGCCGAGGGATTCGAAGTTTTCTTT. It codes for CAISLGRAEGFEVFF.

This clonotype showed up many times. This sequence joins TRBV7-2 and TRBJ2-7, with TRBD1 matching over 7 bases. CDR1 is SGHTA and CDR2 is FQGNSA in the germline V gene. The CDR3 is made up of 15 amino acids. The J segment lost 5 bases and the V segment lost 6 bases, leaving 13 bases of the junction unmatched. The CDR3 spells CASREYNRGYHEQYF. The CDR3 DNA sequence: TGTGCCAGCAGAGAATACAACAGGGGATACCACGAGCAGTACTTC.